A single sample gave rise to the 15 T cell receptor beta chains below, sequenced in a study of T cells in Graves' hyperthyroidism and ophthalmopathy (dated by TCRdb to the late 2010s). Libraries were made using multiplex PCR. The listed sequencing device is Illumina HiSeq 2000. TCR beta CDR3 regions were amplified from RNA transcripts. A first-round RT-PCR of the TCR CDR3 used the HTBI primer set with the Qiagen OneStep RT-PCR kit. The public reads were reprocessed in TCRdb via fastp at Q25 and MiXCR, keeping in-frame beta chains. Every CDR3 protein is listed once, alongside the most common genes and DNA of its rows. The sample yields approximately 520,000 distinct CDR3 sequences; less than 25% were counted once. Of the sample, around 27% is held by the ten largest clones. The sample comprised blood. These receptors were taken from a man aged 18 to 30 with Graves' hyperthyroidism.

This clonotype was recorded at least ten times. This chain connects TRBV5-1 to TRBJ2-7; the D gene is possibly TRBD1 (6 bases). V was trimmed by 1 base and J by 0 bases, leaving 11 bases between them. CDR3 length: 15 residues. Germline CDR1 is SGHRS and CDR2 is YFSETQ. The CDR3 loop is CASSLSRDNSYEQYF. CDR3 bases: TGCGCCAGCAGCTTGAGCCGGGACAACTCCTACGAGCAGTACTTC.

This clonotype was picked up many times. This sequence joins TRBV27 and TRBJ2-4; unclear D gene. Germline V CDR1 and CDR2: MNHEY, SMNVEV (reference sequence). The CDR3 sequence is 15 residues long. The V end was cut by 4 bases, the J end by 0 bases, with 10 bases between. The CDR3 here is CASSSYQAAKNIQYF. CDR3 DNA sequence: TGTGCCAGCAGTTCGTACCAGGCAGCCAAAAACATTCAGTACTTC.

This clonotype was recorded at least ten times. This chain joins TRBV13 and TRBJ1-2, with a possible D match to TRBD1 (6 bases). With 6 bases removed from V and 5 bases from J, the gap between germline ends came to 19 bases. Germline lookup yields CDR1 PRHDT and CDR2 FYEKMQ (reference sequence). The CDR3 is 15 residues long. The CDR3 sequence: CASSTGQPALYGYTF. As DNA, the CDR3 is TGTGCCAGCAGTACAGGACAGCCGGCGCTATATGGCTACACCTTC.

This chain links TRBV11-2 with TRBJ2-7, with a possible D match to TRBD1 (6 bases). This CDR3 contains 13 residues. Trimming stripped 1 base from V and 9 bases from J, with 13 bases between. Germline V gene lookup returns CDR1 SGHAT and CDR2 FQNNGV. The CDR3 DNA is TGTGCCAGCAGCTTAGGGTCTACAGGGAGGCAGTACTTC. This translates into CASSLGSTGRQYF.

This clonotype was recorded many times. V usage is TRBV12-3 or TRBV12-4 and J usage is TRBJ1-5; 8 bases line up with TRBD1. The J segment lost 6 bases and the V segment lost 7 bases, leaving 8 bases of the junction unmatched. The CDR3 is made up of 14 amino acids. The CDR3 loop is CASNRQGSSQPQHF. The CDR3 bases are TGTGCCAGCAATCGACAGGGGAGTAGTCAGCCCCAGCATTTT.

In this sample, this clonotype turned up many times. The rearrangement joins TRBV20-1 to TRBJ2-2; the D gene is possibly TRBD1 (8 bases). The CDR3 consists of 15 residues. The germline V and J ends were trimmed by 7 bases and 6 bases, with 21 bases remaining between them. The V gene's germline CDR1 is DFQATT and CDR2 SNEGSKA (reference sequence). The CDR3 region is CSGGDRTGRAGELFF. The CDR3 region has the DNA TGCAGTGGCGGGGATAGGACAGGGAGGGCCGGGGAGCTGTTTTTT.

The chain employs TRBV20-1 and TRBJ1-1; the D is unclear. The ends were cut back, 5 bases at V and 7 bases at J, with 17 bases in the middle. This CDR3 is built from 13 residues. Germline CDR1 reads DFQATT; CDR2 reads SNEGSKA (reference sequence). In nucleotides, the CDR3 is TGCAGTGCTCATTCCACCACCGGGCATGAAGCTTTCTTT. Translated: CSAHSTTGHEAFF.

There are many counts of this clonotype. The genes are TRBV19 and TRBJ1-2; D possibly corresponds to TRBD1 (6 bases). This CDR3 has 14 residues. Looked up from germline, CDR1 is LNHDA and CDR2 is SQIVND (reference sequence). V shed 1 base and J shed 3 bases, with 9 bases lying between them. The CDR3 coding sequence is TGTGCCAGTAGTATAGTACAGGGCGACTATGGCTACACCTTC. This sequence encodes CASSIVQGDYGYTF.

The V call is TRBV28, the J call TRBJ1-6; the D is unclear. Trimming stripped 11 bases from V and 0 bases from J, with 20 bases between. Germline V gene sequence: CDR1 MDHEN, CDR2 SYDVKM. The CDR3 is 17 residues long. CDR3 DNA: TGTGCCGGGCGAGGAGGGAGAGCGAGCTCCTATAATTCACCCCTCCACTTT. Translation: CAGRGGRASSYNSPLHF.

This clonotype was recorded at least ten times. In DNA form, the CDR3 reads TGTGCCAGCGGGAGGAGGCAGGCAAGTACTGAAGCTTTCTTT. Translation gives CASGRRQASTEAFF. The chain joins TRBV2 to TRBJ1-1; D is ambiguous. There are 14 residues in the CDR3. V was pared by 8 bases and J by 5 bases, with 18 bases between. Germline CDR1 is SNHLY and CDR2 is FYNNEI.

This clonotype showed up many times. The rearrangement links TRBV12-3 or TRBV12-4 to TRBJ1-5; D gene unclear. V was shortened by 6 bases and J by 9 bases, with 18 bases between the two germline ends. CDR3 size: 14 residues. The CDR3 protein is CASRSDVGLGPQHF. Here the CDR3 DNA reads TGTGCCAGCAGATCTGACGTGGGTTTGGGGCCCCAGCATTTT.

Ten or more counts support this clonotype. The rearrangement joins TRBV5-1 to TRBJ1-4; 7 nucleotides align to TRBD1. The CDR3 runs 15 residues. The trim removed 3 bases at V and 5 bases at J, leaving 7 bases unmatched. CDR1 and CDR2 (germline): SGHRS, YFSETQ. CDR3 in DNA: TGCGCCAGCAGCTACAAGACAGGGCGAAATGAAAAACTGTTTTTT. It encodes CASSYKTGRNEKLFF.

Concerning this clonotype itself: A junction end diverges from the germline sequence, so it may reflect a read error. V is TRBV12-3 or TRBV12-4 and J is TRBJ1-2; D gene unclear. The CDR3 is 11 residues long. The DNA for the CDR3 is TGTGTCAGCAGTTGGGCAGCTGGTTACACCTTC. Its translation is CVSSWAAGYTF.

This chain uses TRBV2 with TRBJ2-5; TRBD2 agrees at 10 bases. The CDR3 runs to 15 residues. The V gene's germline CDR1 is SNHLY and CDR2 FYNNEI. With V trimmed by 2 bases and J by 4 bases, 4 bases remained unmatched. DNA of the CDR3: TGTGCCAGCAGTGAAATTAGCGGGGGGACAGAGACCCAGTACTTC. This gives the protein CASSEISGGTETQYF.

CDR3: CASSAPGGGQPQHF. The CDR3 DNA reads as TGTGCCAGCAGCGCCCCAGGGGGCGGTCAGCCCCAGCATTTT. The rearrangement links TRBV7-9 to TRBJ1-5; 8 bases are shared with TRBD1. CDR3 size: 14 residues. Trimming took 5 bases from V and 6 from J; bases not matched to a gene: 6. CDR1 is SEHNR and CDR2 is FQNEAQ in the germline V gene (reference sequence).